This is a list of T cell receptor beta chains from one sample in a study of T-cell reconstitution after alpha-beta-depleted transplantation in children. MiXCR, run by TCRdb on the PCR reads, gives a single entry per CDR3 protein. The sample includes approximately 50,000 distinct CDR3 sequences, approximately 6.1% seen only once; the top ten take over 25%. The sample was PBMCs, mostly from graft donor cells, taken 60 days after TCRalphabeta/CD19-depleted stem cell transplant. The receptors shown here come from a female patient aged 2-9 years who had a stem cell transplant for aplastic anemia, so the T cells may come from the graft donor. Both conserved end residues are trimmed from each CDR3. Clone sizes are given selectively: once, few, many, or a class where the clone is expanded.

length,V,J,size,CDR3
13,TRBV6-5,TRBJ2-7,.,ASSRGSGGAYEQY
11,TRBV6-1,TRBJ2-7,many,ASSPRTGGEQY
12,TRBV7-2,TRBJ2-3,many,ASSSARAPDTQY
11,TRBV5-5,TRBJ2-1,many,ASSFTGIHEQF
12,TRBV9,TRBJ2-1,many,ASSRPTSFDEQF
10,TRBV5-6,TRBJ1-2,many,ASSTTLFRYT
16,TRBV29-1,TRBJ2-5,many,SVEGGVSGQGAKETQY
10,TRBV12-3/TRBV12-4,TRBJ1-1,many,ASTIRGPEAF
16,TRBV20-1,TRBJ1-5,many,SVRRDRSRENSNQPQH
11,TRBV27,TRBJ2-1,many,ASSLIRHNEQF
13,TRBV9,TRBJ2-2,medium-sized,ASSVDPTNTGELF
13,TRBV5-1,TRBJ2-7,many,ASSLVVGQGGEQY
14,TRBV2,TRBJ2-7,few,ASRGRRGRFDYEQY
11,TRBV7-9,TRBJ1-1,medium-sized,ASSPLRQTEAF
10,TRBV20-1,TRBJ2-1,many,SLNPGFYEQF
12,TRBV12-3/TRBV12-4,TRBJ2-3,many,ASSEQTSTDTQY
11,TRBV29-1,TRBJ1-1,many,SVERSANTEAF
11,TRBV9,TRBJ1-2,many,ASSVRGDYGYT
10,TRBV5-1,TRBJ2-3,many,ASSWGTDTQY
13,TRBV20-1,TRBJ1-4,many,SALPAEGRKEKLF